The subject of this entry is one T cell receptor beta chain. The antigen remains undetermined. This specimen comes from a study of shared clonotypes between healthy human individuals. At the level of the study: The people who gave samples were a couple of women and a few men aged 18 to 49.

Study-wide findings and caveats: Between several donors, naive CD4 clonotypes were shared at a level of about 5%. Despite large depth, rarefaction showed incomplete sorted-subset sequencing. Clonotype sharing among donors was expected to depend on sequencing depth.

CDR1 LGHNA and CDR2 YNFKEQ come from the germline V gene. This CDR3 has 15 residues. V was pared by 6 bases and J by 3 bases, with 15 bases between. Positively selected for CCR7, the CD45RO-negative cells used as naive CD8 cells excluded terminally differentiated effector memory CD45RA+ cells. The method was immunoSEQ multiplex PCR; TCRdb's version includes in-frame clones alone and lacks a portion of them. The top ten clones hold around 1.7% of a sample with about 2.1 million clones, 93% of them seen once. This sequence originates from a young man in good health. Some clones in this sample may be carry-over from other donors' samples. The V and J genes are TRBV4-2 and TRBJ2-1, with D possibly matching TRBD2 (5 bases). The sequenced sample was naive CD8+ T cells from PBMCs. The CDR3 sequence is CASRAIVGDYNEQFF. The CDR3 nucleotides read TGTGCCAGCAGGGCCATCGTGGGAGACTACAATGAGCAGTTCTTC.